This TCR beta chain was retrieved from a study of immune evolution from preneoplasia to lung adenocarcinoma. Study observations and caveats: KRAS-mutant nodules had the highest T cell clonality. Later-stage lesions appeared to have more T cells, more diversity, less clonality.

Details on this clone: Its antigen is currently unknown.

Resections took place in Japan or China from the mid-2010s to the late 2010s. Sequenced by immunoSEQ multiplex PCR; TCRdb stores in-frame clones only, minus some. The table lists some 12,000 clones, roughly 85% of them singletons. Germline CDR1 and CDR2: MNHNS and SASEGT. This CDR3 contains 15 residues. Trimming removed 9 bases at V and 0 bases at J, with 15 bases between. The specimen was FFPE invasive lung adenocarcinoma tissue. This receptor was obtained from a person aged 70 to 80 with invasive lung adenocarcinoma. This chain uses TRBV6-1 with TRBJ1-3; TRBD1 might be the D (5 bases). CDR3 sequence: CASGTREHSGNTIYF. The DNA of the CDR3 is TGTGCCAGTGGAACCAGGGAGCACTCTGGAAACACCATATATTTT.